This is a list of T cell receptor beta chains from one sample in a study of shared clonotypes between healthy human individuals. Libraries were prepared by immunoSEQ multiplex PCR; TCRdb keeps only in-frame clonotypes and omits some of them. Here the sample spans about 1,900,000 clones, about 95% being singletons. Sequenced: naive CD8+ T cells sorted from blood. The receptors originated from a man in his late teens or twenties in good health. CDR3s include the opening cysteine and the closing phenylalanine or tryptophan. Each record gives: clone size, D gene, J gene, V gene, CDR3 protein. D genes are given only for firm matches. The listing skips clone size in some rows; elsewhere it reads once, few, many or a size class.

NA,TRBD1,TRBJ2-7,TRBV5-6,CASSSQGIDHEQYF
NA,NA,TRBJ2-3,TRBV13,CASSLGSTDTQYF
NA,TRBD1,TRBJ2-7,TRBV2,CASNPGQGGEQYF
NA,TRBD1,TRBJ2-3,TRBV5-4,CASSFDRGPDTQYF
few,NA,TRBJ1-5,TRBV5-6,CASSLGQDQPQHF
NA,TRBD2,TRBJ2-1,TRBV5-4,CASSPTPGLAGITTHNEQFF
NA,NA,TRBJ2-7,TRBV30,CAWSVTGGAYEQYF
NA,TRBD2,TRBJ2-7,TRBV4-3,CASSQLAGSSYEQYF
NA,NA,TRBJ2-1,TRBV9,CASSVRPYNEQFF
NA,NA,TRBJ2-3,TRBV5-1,CASSLFVGQDTQYF
NA,NA,TRBJ1-5,TRBV30,CAWSEAGPQPQHF
once,TRBD1,TRBJ2-3,TRBV28,CASSLTTDRLRDTQYF